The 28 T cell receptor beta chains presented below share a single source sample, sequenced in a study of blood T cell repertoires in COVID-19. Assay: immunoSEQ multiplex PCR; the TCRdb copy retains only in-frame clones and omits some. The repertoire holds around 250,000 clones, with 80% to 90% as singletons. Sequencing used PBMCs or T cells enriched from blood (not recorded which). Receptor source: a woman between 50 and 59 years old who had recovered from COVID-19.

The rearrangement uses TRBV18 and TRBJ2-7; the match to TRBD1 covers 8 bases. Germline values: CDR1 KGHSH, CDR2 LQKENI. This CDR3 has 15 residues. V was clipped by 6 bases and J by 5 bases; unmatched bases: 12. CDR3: CASSSGQGRVHEQYF. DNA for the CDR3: TGTGCCAGCTCCTCAGGACAGGGTCGGGTTCACGAGCAGTACTTC.

CDR3 DNA sequence: TGCGCCAGCAGCTTGGGGGACAGCCGCCTTGAAGCTTTCTTT. Its protein product is CASSLGDSRLEAFF. The rearrangement joins TRBV5-1 to TRBJ1-1; 7 nucleotides line up with TRBD1. V lost 0 bases and J lost 7; bases outside the gene matches: 6. CDR3 length: 14 residues. CDR1 and CDR2 (germline): SGHRS, YFSETQ.

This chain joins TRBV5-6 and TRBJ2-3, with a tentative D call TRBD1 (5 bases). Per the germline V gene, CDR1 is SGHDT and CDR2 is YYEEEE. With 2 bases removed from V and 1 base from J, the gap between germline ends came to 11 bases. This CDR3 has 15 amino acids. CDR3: CASSFPIGGTDTQYF. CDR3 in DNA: TGTGCCAGCAGCTTCCCTATAGGGGGCACAGATACGCAGTATTTT.

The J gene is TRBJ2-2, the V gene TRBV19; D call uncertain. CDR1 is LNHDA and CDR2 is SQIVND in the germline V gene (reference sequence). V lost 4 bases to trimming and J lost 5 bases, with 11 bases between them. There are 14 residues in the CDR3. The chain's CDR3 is CASSTLPRTGELFF. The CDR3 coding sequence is TGTGCCAGTAGTACCCTACCTAGAACCGGGGAGCTGTTTTTT.

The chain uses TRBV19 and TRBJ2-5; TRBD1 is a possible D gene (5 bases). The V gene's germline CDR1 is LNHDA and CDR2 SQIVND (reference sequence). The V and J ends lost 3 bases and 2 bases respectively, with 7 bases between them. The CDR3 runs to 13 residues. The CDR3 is CASSIRQQETQYF. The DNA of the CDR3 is TGTGCCAGTAGTATTCGACAGCAAGAGACCCAGTACTTC.

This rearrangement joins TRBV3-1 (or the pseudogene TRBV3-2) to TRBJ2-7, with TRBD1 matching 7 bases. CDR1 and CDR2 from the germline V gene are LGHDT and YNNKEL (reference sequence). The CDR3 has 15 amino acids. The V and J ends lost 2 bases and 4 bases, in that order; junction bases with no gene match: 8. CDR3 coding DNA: TGTGCCAGCAGCCAATCTAACAGGGGAACATACGAGCAGTACTTC. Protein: CASSQSNRGTYEQYF.

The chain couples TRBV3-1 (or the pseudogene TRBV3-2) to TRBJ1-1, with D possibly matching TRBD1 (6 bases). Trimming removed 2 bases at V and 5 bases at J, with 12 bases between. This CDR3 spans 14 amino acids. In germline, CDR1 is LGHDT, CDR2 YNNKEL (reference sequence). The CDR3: CASSQFTTGTEAFF. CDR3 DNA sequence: TGTGCCAGCAGCCAATTTACCACAGGGACTGAAGCTTTCTTT.

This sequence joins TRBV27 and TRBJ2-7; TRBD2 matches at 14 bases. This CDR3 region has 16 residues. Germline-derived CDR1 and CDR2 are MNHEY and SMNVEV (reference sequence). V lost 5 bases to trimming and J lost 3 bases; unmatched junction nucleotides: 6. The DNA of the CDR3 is TGTGCCAGCAGTCCGGGACTAGCGGGAGCAGGCTACGAGCAGTACTTC. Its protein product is CASSPGLAGAGYEQYF.

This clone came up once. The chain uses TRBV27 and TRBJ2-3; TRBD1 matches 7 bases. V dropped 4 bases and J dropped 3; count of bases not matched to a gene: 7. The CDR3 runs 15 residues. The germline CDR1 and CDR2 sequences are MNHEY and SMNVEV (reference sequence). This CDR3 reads CASSSYRGGTDTQYF. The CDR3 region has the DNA TGTGCCAGCAGTTCCTACAGGGGTGGGACAGATACGCAGTATTTT.

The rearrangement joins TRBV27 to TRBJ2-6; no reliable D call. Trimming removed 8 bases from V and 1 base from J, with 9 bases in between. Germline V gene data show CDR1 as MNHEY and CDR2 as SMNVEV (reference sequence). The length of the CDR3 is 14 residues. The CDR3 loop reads CASRKESGANVLTF. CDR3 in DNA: TGTGCCAGCCGTAAGGAGTCTGGGGCCAACGTCCTGACTTTC.

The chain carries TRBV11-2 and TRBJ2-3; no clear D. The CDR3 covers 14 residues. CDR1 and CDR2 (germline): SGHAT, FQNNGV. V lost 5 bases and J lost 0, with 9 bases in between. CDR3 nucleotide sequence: TGTGCCAGCAGCCCTATCACGAGCACAGATACGCAGTATTTT. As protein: CASSPITSTDTQYF.

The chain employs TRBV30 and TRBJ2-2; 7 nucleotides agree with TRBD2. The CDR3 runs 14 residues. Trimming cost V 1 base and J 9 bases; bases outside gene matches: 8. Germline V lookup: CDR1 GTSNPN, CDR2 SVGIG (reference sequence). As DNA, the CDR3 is TGTGCCTGGAGTGGCGGGAGAAGTATTAGGGAGCTGTTTTTT. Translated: CAWSGGRSIRELFF. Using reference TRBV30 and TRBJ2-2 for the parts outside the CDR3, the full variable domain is SQTIHQWPATLVQPVGSPLSLECTVEGTSNPNLYWYRQAAGRGLQLLFYSVGIGQISSEVPQNLSASRPQDRQFILSSKKLLLSDSGFYLCAWSGGRSIRELFFGEGSRLTVL.

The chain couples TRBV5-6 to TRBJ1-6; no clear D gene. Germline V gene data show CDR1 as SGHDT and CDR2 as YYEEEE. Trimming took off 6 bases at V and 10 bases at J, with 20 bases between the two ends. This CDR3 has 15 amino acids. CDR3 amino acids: CASTFGSGGGSPLHF. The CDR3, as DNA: TGTGCCAGCACCTTCGGAAGTGGTGGCGGATCACCCCTCCACTTT.

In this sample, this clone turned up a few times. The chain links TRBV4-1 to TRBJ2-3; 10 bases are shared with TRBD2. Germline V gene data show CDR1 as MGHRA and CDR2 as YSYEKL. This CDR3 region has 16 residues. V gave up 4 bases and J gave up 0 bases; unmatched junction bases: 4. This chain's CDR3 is CASSRLAGGSTDTQYF. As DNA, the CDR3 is TGCGCCAGCAGCCGTTTAGCGGGAGGCAGCACAGATACGCAGTATTTT.

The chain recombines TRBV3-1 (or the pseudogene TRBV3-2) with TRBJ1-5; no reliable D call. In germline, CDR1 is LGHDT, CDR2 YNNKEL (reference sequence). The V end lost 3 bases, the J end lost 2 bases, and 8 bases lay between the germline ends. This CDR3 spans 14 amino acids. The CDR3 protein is CASSHRGGNQPQHF. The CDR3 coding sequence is TGTGCCAGCAGCCATCGGGGAGGCAATCAGCCCCAGCATTTT.

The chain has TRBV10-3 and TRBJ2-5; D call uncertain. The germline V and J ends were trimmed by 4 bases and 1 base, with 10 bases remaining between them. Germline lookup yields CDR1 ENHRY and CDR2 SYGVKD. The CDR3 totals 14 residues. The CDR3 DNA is TGTGCCATCAGTGTTCTTGGCGGCCAAGAGACCCAGTACTTC. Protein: CAISVLGGQETQYF.

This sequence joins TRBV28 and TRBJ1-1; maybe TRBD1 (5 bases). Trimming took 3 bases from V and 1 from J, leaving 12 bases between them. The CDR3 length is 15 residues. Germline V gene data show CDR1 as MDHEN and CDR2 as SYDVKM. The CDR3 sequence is CASSFLGTGNTEAFF. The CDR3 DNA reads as TGTGCCAGCAGTTTTTTGGGGACTGGGAACACTGAAGCTTTCTTT.

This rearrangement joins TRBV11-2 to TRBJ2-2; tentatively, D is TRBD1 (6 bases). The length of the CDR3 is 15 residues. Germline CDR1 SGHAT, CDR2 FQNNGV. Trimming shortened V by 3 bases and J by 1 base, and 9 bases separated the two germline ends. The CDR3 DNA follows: TGTGCCAGCAGCTTGACAGGAAAGAACACCGGGGAGCTGTTTTTT. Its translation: CASSLTGKNTGELFF.

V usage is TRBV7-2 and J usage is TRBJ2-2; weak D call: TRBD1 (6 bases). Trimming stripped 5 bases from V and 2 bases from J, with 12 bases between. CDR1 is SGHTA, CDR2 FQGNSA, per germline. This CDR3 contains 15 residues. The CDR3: CASSVGTLNTGELFF. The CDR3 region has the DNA TGTGCCAGCAGCGTCGGGACACTAAACACCGGGGAGCTGTTTTTT.

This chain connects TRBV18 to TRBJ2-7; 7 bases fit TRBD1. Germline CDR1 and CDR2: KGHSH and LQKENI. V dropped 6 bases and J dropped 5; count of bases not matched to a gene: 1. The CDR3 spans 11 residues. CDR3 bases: TGTGCCAGCTCGGGGACAGACGAGCAGTACTTC. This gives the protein CASSGTDEQYF.

The CDR3 reads CASGLSSTIYF. The CDR3 DNA is TGTGCCTCGGGACTTAGCTCCACCATATATTTT. V usage is TRBV30 and J usage is TRBJ1-3; TRBD1 might be the D (5 bases). V lost 7 bases to trimming and J lost 9 bases, with 13 bases between them. CDR3 size: 11 residues. Germline CDR1 is GTSNPN and CDR2 is SVGIG (reference sequence). Combining the CDR3 with reference TRBV30 and TRBJ1-3 gives the whole variable domain SQTIHQWPATLVQPVGSPLSLECTVEGTSNPNLYWYRQAAGRGLQLLFYSVGIGQISSEVPQNLSASRPQDRQFILSSKKLLLSDSGFYLCASGLSSTIYFGEGSWLTVV.

CDR3 residues: CASVTGTTYNSPLHF. CDR3 DNA: TGTGCCAGCGTAACAGGGACAACCTATAATTCACCCCTCCACTTT. The chain joins TRBV28 to TRBJ1-6; maybe TRBD1 (6 bases). Germline V gives CDR1 MDHEN, CDR2 SYDVKM. The length of the CDR3 is 15 residues. V was cut by 8 bases and J by 2 bases, with 13 bases left in between.

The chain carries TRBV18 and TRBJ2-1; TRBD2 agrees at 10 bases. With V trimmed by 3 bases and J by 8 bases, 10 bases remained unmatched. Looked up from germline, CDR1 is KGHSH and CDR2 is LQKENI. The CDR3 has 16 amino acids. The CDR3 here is CASSPAPYLAGDEQFF. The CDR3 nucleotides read TGTGCCAGCTCACCCGCACCGTACCTAGCGGGGGATGAGCAGTTCTTC.

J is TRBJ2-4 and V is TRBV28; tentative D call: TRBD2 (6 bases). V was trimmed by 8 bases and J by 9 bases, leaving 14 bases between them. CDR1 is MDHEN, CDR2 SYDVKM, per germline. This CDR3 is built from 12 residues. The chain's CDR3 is CASEGPEGIQYF. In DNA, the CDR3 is TGTGCCAGCGAAGGACCGGAGGGCATTCAGTACTTC.

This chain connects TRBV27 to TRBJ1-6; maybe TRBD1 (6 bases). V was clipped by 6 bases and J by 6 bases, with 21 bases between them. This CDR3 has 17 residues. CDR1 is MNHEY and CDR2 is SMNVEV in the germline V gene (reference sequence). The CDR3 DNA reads TGTGCCAGCAGCTTCGAAACAGGGTGGTCGGGTAATTCACCCCTCCACTTT. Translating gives CASSFETGWSGNSPLHF.

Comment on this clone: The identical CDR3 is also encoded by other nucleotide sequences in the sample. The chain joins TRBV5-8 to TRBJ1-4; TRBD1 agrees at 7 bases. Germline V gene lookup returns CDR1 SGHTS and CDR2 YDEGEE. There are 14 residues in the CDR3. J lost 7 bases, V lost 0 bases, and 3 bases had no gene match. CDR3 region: CASSLAGGSEKLFF. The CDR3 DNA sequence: TGTGCCAGCAGCTTGGCAGGGGGTTCTGAAAAACTGTTTTTT.

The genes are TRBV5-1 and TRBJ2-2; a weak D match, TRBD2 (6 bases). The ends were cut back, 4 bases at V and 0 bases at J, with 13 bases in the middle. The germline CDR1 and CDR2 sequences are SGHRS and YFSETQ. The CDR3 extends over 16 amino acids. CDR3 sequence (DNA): TGCGCCAGCAGCCTCCTGGGACTTTCGAACACCGGGGAGCTGTTTTTT. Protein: CASSLLGLSNTGELFF.

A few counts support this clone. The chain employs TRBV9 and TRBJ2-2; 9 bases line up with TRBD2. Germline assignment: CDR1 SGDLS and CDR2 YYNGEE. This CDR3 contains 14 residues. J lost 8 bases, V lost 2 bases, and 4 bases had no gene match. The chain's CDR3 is CASSVDSGSGELFF. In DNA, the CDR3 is TGTGCCAGCAGCGTTGATAGCGGGAGTGGGGAGCTGTTTTTT.